These T cell receptor beta chains were read from a single sample in a study of shared clonotypes between healthy human individuals. Measured with immunoSEQ multiplex PCR; TCRdb has only the in-frame clones, and not every one. The sample shows around 510,000 clones, around 96% of them seen only once. Sequenced sample: naive CD4+ T cells sorted from blood. The origin of the receptors is a woman in her twenties or thirties in good health. The CDR3 runs from the conserved cysteine through the conserved F or W. D genes are given only for firm matches. Part of the rows lack a size; the others show once, few, many or a class for expanded clones.

size: -; V: TRBV5-1; D: -; J: TRBJ2-5; DNA: TGCGCCAGCAGTTTTACGGGGGAAGGAGAGACCCAGTACTTC; CDR3: CASSFTGEGETQYF
size: -; V: TRBV6-5; D: -; J: TRBJ2-1; DNA: TGTGCCAGCAGTTCACGGGGGAGATGGGAGCAGTTCTTC; CDR3: CASSSRGRWEQFF
size: -; V: TRBV28; D: -; J: TRBJ1-5; DNA: TGTGCCAGCAGCAGCCGTCAGCCCCAGCATTTT; CDR3: CASSSRQPQHF
size: -; V: TRBV27; D: -; J: TRBJ1-1; DNA: TGTGCCAGCAGTCGTCTTGGGGGAGGGAACACTGAAGCTTTCTTT; CDR3: CASSRLGGGNTEAFF
size: -; V: TRBV11-3; D: -; J: TRBJ2-1; DNA: TGTGCCAGCAGCTTAGGGGGTAGAGGGCCGAATGAGCAGTTCTTC; CDR3: CASSLGGRGPNEQFF
size: once; V: TRBV30; D: TRBD1; J: TRBJ1-2; DNA: TGTGCCTGGAGTTTACAGGGGGCTCTTGGCTACACCTTC; CDR3: CAWSLQGALGYTF
size: -; V: TRBV7-9; D: -; J: TRBJ2-1; DNA: TGTGCCAGCAGCCTATTCACGGGGGCCGTCCTCTTCGATGAGCAGTTCTTC; CDR3: CASSLFTGAVLFDEQFF
size: -; V: TRBV10-3; D: -; J: TRBJ1-1; DNA: TGTGCCATCAGTCAGGGCATGAACACTGAAGCTTTCTTT; CDR3: CAISQGMNTEAFF
size: -; V: TRBV4-1; D: TRBD2; J: TRBJ2-1; DNA: TGCGCCAGCAGCCAAGAAGGGGGACTAGCGGGAGTGGCCTCCTACAATGAGCAGTTCTTC; CDR3: CASSQEGGLAGVASYNEQFF
size: -; V: TRBV28; D: -; J: TRBJ2-2; DNA: TGTGCCAGCATCTCGAGAGGAACCGGGGAGCTGTTTTTT; CDR3: CASISRGTGELFF
size: -; V: TRBV7-6; D: TRBD2; J: TRBJ2-1; DNA: TGTGCCAGCAGCTTAGTTTTGGGTGCGGGGACTAGGAGTTGGGATGAGCAGTTCTTC; CDR3: CASSLVLGAGTRSWDEQFF
size: -; V: TRBV7-8; D: -; J: TRBJ1-2; DNA: TGTGCCAGCAGCTTAGAACTTAGAGCCGGGAGCGGCTACACCTTC; CDR3: CASSLELRAGSGYTF
size: -; V: TRBV15; D: TRBD2; J: TRBJ2-7; DNA: TGTGCCACCAGCAGGACTAGCGGGAGTCTTTTCTACGAGCAGTACTTC; CDR3: CATSRTSGSLFYEQYF
size: -; V: TRBV5-1; D: -; J: TRBJ2-1; DNA: TGCGCCAGCAGTTTAACAGGGTATGAGCAGTTCTTC; CDR3: CASSLTGYEQFF
size: -; V: TRBV27; D: -; J: TRBJ2-2; DNA: TGTGCCAGCAGTCCACACGCGAGTAGGCGCACCGGGGAGCTGTTTTTT; CDR3: CASSPHASRRTGELFF
size: -; V: TRBV6-5; D: -; J: TRBJ2-2; DNA: TGTGCCAGCAGTTACAGGGGAACCGGGGAGCTGTTTTTT; CDR3: CASSYRGTGELFF
size: -; V: TRBV5-1; D: TRBD1; J: TRBJ2-7; DNA: TGCGCCAGCAGCTCGCCCCGGACAGGGGGCGGCTACGAGCAGTACTTC; CDR3: CASSSPRTGGGYEQYF
size: -; V: TRBV25-1; D: -; J: TRBJ2-2; DNA: TGTGCCAGCAGTGATCAGGTTAACACCGGGGAGCTGTTTTTT; CDR3: CASSDQVNTGELFF
size: -; V: TRBV5-4; D: -; J: TRBJ2-3; DNA: TGTGCCAGCAGCTTTGGGCAGGGGCCAGATACGCAGTATTTT; CDR3: CASSFGQGPDTQYF
size: few; V: TRBV7-8; D: TRBD1; J: TRBJ2-7; DNA: TGTGCCAGCAGCACCCGGACAGGGTCCTACGAGCAGTACTTC; CDR3: CASSTRTGSYEQYF
size: -; V: TRBV23-1; D: -; J: TRBJ1-5; DNA: TGCGCCAGCAGACCCACGCCTCGGTCGGGGGGTCAGCCCCAGCATTTT; CDR3: CASRPTPRSGGQPQHF
size: -; V: TRBV18; D: TRBD1; J: TRBJ1-4; DNA: TGTGCCAGCTCACCTTTTGGGCAGGGGGATGAAAAACTGTTTTTT; CDR3: CASSPFGQGDEKLFF
size: -; V: TRBV28; D: TRBD2; J: TRBJ2-7; DNA: TGTGCCAGCAGTACTAGCGGGAGTTTATCCTACGAGCAGTACTTC; CDR3: CASSTSGSLSYEQYF
size: -; V: TRBV6-5; D: -; J: TRBJ1-1; DNA: TGTGCCAGCAGTCAGGGGACTGAAGCTTTCTTT; CDR3: CASSQGTEAFF